This T cell receptor beta chain was recorded in a study of beta chain features in type 1 diabetes. The V end was cut by 4 bases, the J end by 1 base, with 2 bases between. This CDR3 is built from 12 residues. Germline loops: CDR1 SGDLS, CDR2 YYNGEE. Study-level results: Moderate yet significant TCRB CDR3 shortening was seen in Type 1 diabetes patients in all four CD4+ subsets.

Of the isolated RNA, all was reverse transcribed, and so the sequenced material was expressed TCRB transcripts. Here immunoSEQ multiplex PCR was the method, and the copy in TCRdb shows in-frame clones only, minus some. The data show 150,000 to 200,000 clones, with roughly 60% seen just once and roughly 0.095% held by the top ten. Concerning this clone: Antigen specificity is unknown.

This clonotype originated in a man aged 25-45 years with type 1 diabetes. Sequencing was carried out using naive CD4+ T cells from blood. This chain joins TRBV9 and TRBJ2-2; the D is unclear. CDR3 DNA: TGTGCCAGCAGCAAGAACACCGGGGAGCTGTTTTTT. Its translation: CASSKNTGELFF.